This TCR beta chain was captured in a study of cytomegalovirus exposure and HLA in healthy donors. V lost 11 bases and J 5 bases, leaving 16 bases between the germline ends. In germline, CDR1 is SEHNR, CDR2 FQNEAQ (reference sequence). The CDR3 has 12 amino acids. PCR was performed using 60 Vbeta and 13 Jbeta primers. Clones were sequenced by immunoSEQ multiplex PCR, and TCRdb holds only the in-frame ones, with some missing. The sample records 140,000 to 150,000 clones, 65% to 75% being singletons. This receptor was identified in a man in his 60s in good health and CMV-seronegative. Sequencing input: PBMCs. The chain combines TRBV7-9 with TRBJ2-7, with a weak D call TRBD1 (6 bases). The CDR3 protein is CAFPGDLDEQYF. In DNA form, the CDR3 reads TGTGCCTTCCCAGGGGACCTCGACGAGCAGTACTTC.